This T cell receptor beta chain was profiled in a study of cytomegalovirus exposure and HLA in healthy donors. This clone was picked up a small number of times. A multiplex PCR was run with 60 Vbeta primers and 13 Jbeta primers. In the authors' workflow: About 10 million of tens of millions of unique TCR beta chains were shared, per a later count. Sequencing used immunoSEQ multiplex PCR; TCRdb keeps in-frame clones, though not all of them. V and J calls and clone size are given by that table; D and trimming were obtained from the DNA. The sample has about 100,000 clones; 65% to 85% are singletons. The CDR3 is 16 residues long. V shed 3 bases and J shed 5 bases, with 20 bases lying between them. Germline CDR1 reads KGHSH; CDR2 reads LQKENI.

The rearrangement joins TRBV18 to TRBJ2-7, with a possible D match to TRBD2 (6 bases). The source is a woman aged 70-85 years in good health and CMV-seropositive. The sample was PBMCs. CDR3 protein: CASSPFDSSAGNEQYF. As DNA, the CDR3 is TGTGCCAGCTCACCTTTTGACAGCTCCGCGGGGAACGAGCAGTACTTC.